Listed below are T cell receptor beta chains from one sample, sequenced in a study of tumor-infiltrating lymphocytes in oesophageal squamous cell carcinoma. TCRdb re-called the PCR reads with MiXCR, one entry per CDR3 protein. The sample yields roughly 20,000 distinct CDR3 sequences, about two fifths seen once. The sample taken for sequencing was normal esophageal tissue next to the tumor. The receptors stem from a male donor with esophageal squamous cell carcinoma. Both conserved end residues are part of each CDR3. A D gene is named only where the DNA matches it firmly. Some rows mark clone size as missing; the rest say once, few, many or name a class of expanded clone.

D	J	size	V	DNA	CDR3
NA	TRBJ2-7	many	TRBV5-5	TGTGCCAGCAGCCCTTCGGGCAGGGTTGGTAACGAGCAGTACTTC	CASSPSGRVGNEQYF
NA	TRBJ1-3	NA	TRBV6-2/TRBV6-3	TGTGCCAGCAGTAGGACCTCAGGAAACACCATATATTTT	CASSRTSGNTIYF
NA	TRBJ1-1	NA	TRBV7-4	TGTGCCAGCAGCTTAATGGGGCGGGACACTGAAGCTTTCTTT	CASSLMGRDTEAFF
TRBD2	TRBJ2-1	medium-sized	TRBV11-2	TGTGCCAGCAGCTTCGGGATAGCGGGAGCGGAGCAGTTCTTC	CASSFGIAGAEQFF
NA	TRBJ1-1	NA	TRBV12-3/TRBV12-4	TGTGCCAGCAGTTTAGCCAGGGGCCCAGCTTTCTTT	CASSLARGPAFF
NA	TRBJ2-3	many	TRBV28	TGTGCCAGCAGTACCGGGACTGTCACAGATACGCAGTATTTT	CASSTGTVTDTQYF
NA	TRBJ2-1	once	TRBV6-5	TGTGCCAGCAGTCGAATCGGCAGCCTCGACAATGAGCAGTTCTTC	CASSRIGSLDNEQFF
NA	TRBJ1-1	few	TRBV19	TGTGCCAGTATCTCTATAGCTGGGATTTTGACTGAAGCTTTCTTT	CASISIAGILTEAFF
NA	TRBJ2-1	NA	TRBV7-3	TGTGCCAGCAGCCCTCAAATTAGCGAATACAATGAGCAGTTCTTC	CASSPQISEYNEQFF
NA	TRBJ1-5	NA	TRBV19	TGTGCCAGTAGTACCGTTGGGGGGGCGCGTAGCAATCAGCCCCAGCATTTT	CASSTVGGARSNQPQHF
NA	TRBJ1-2	medium-sized	TRBV6-1	TGTGCCAGCAGGGGCAGTAACTATGGCTACACCTTC	CASRGSNYGYTF